One sample yielded the 16 T cell receptor beta chains listed below, sequenced in a study of cytomegalovirus exposure and HLA in healthy donors. This PCR relied on a set of 60 Vbeta primers and 13 Jbeta primers. Clones were read by immunoSEQ multiplex PCR, and TCRdb kept only the in-frame ones, dropping some. This repertoire shows some 120,000 clones, over 80% found once; its top ten account for less than 0.25%. Source material: PBMCs. The receptors were sampled from a man between 45 and 60 years old in good health and CMV-seronegative.

The gene calls are TRBV29-1 and TRBJ2-5, with a possible D match to TRBD1 (6 bases). The DNA end lines up better with TRBJ2-7; the J call may be wrong. The CDR3 is 14 residues long. CDR1 is SQVTM, CDR2 ANQGSEA, per germline. The CDR3 spells CSVALTGIGYEQYF. CDR3 bases: TGCAGCGTCGCTCTTACAGGGATCGGGTACGAGCAGTACTTC.

The J gene is TRBJ1-1, the V gene TRBV6-1; TRBD1 is a possible D gene (5 bases). Germline values: CDR1 MNHNS, CDR2 SASEGT. Trimming shortened V by 5 bases and J by 7 bases, and 14 bases separated the two germline ends. The CDR3 covers 13 residues. CDR3 sequence reads: CASSFLDSNEAFF. CDR3 in DNA: TGTGCCAGCAGTTTCCTTGACAGTAATGAAGCTTTCTTT.

CDR3 sequence: CASSRTGSSGANVLTF. The CDR3 DNA reads as TGTGCCAGCTCACGGACAGGCAGCTCTGGGGCCAACGTCCTGACTTTC. V gene TRBV18 combines with J gene TRBJ2-6, with 7 bases that match TRBD1. The CDR3 has 16 residues. The V segment lost 4 bases and the J segment 0 bases; nucleotides outside the gene matches: 3. In germline, CDR1 is KGHSH, CDR2 LQKENI.

J is TRBJ2-5 and V is TRBV5-1, with 10 bases lining up with TRBD1. The CDR3 totals 15 residues. Trimming cost V 3 bases and J 1 base; bases outside gene matches: 3. Germline V CDR1 and CDR2: SGHRS, YFSETQ. The chain's CDR3 is CASSWGQGIQETQYF. Here the CDR3 DNA reads TGCGCCAGCAGCTGGGGACAGGGGATCCAAGAGACCCAGTACTTC. Using reference TRBV5-1 and TRBJ2-5 for the parts outside the CDR3, the full variable domain is KAGVTQTPRYLIKTRGQQVTLSCSPISGHRSVSWYQQTPGQGLQFLFEYFSETQRNKGNFPGRFSGRQFSNSRSEMNVSTLELGDSALYLCASSWGQGIQETQYFGPGTRLLVL.

This clone was counted between two and nine times. The gene calls are TRBV6-5 and TRBJ2-7, with a possible D match to TRBD2 (5 bases). The V end lost 10 bases, the J end lost 0 bases, and 10 bases lay between the germline ends. Germline V CDR1 and CDR2: MNHEY, SVGAGI. The CDR3 sequence is 12 residues long. DNA of the CDR3: TGTGCCACCGGACTCAACTCCTACGAGCAGTACTTC. Protein: CATGLNSYEQYF.

The V and J genes are TRBV29-1 and TRBJ1-1; the match to TRBD1 covers 8 bases. Germline assignment: CDR1 SQVTM and CDR2 ANQGSEA. The CDR3 totals 12 residues. Trimming cost V 7 bases and J 6 bases; bases outside gene matches: 7. The CDR3, as DNA: TGCAGCGGCGACAGGGGCGCCGCTGAAGCTTTCTTT. Translating gives CSGDRGAAEAFF.

This clone has a handful of counts. The genes are TRBV29-1 and TRBJ1-1; possibly TRBD1 for D (6 bases). Between the trimmed V and J ends, which lost 1 base and 6 bases, there was a span of 12 bases. Germline V gives CDR1 SQVTM, CDR2 ANQGSEA. The CDR3 spans 13 residues. The CDR3 loop reads CSVEAGGWAEAFF. The CDR3 DNA sequence: TGCAGCGTTGAAGCGGGGGGCTGGGCTGAAGCTTTCTTT.

The genes are TRBV4-1 and TRBJ2-1, with 10 nucleotides matching TRBD2. Germline CDR1 reads MGHRA; CDR2 reads YSYEKL. J was trimmed by 9 bases and V by 4 bases; bases with no gene match: 9. CDR3 size: 15 residues. CDR3 amino acids: CASSLSGTSVGEQFF. The DNA of the CDR3 is TGCGCCAGCAGCCTTTCCGGGACTAGCGTCGGTGAGCAGTTCTTC.

The chain combines TRBV29-1 with TRBJ2-3; weak D call: TRBD1 (6 bases). Trimming took 4 bases from V and 2 from J, leaving 13 bases between them. The CDR3 covers 14 residues. CDR1 is SQVTM, CDR2 ANQGSEA, per germline. The DNA for the CDR3 is TGCAGCGTTGTTCCGGGACATACCACAGATACGCAGTATTTT. Protein: CSVVPGHTTDTQYF.

This clone was seen more than once but under ten times. This sequence joins TRBV5-1 and TRBJ2-7, with D perhaps TRBD1 (6 bases). The germline gives CDR1 SGHRS, CDR2 YFSETQ. V lost 4 bases to trimming and J lost 5 bases, with 19 bases between them. This CDR3 comprises 15 residues. In DNA form, the CDR3 reads TGCGCCAGCAGCCCCCAGGGGAGCCCTTACAACGAGCAGTACTTC. Amino acids: CASSPQGSPYNEQYF.

The chain uses TRBV7-2 and TRBJ2-3; possibly TRBD2 for D (5 bases). The CDR3 is made up of 14 amino acids. V was clipped by 5 bases and J by 7 bases, with 16 bases between them. Germline values: CDR1 SGHTA, CDR2 FQGNSA. In DNA form, the CDR3 reads TGTGCCAGCAGCCCCCGGGAAAGGAGGAATACGCAGTATTTT. It yields the protein CASSPRERRNTQYF.

The gene calls are TRBV7-9 and TRBJ2-7; tentative D call: TRBD2 (5 bases). Trimming left V 3 bases short and J 2 bases short, with 14 bases between. Germline V lookup: CDR1 SEHNR, CDR2 FQNEAQ (reference sequence). The CDR3 runs 15 residues. The CDR3 protein is CASSFRTGVTYEQYF. The CDR3 DNA reads TGTGCCAGCAGCTTCCGGACCGGGGTAACCTACGAGCAGTACTTC.

The rearrangement uses TRBV7-3 and TRBJ1-2; D remains ambiguous. The CDR3 totals 13 residues. The germline V and J ends were trimmed by 3 bases and 0 bases, with 5 bases remaining between them. Germline V gene sequence: CDR1 SGHTA, CDR2 FQGTGA. The CDR3 loop is CASSFLPNYGYTF. Written as DNA, the CDR3 is TGTGCCAGCAGCTTTCTACCTAACTATGGCTACACCTTC. The entire variable domain, with the rest obtained from reference TRBV7-3 and TRBJ1-2, is as follows: GAGVSQTPSNKVTEKGKYVELRCDPISGHTALYWYRQSLGQGPEFLIYFQGTGAADDSGLPNDRFFAVRPEGSVSTLKIQRTERGDSAVYLCASSFLPNYGYTFGSGTRLTVV.

Only one count was recorded for this clone. The rearrangement uses TRBV5-1 and TRBJ2-3, with TRBD2 identical over 7 bases. Germline CDR1 and CDR2: SGHRS and YFSETQ. The CDR3 consists of 13 residues. V lost 4 bases and J lost 6; bases outside the gene matches: 5. The CDR3 loop reads CASSDLGGDTQYF. Written as DNA, the CDR3 is TGCGCCAGCAGCGACCTGGGGGGGGATACGCAGTATTTT.

The chain uses TRBV5-4 and TRBJ1-1; 9 bases map to TRBD1. Germline V gene sequence: CDR1 SGHNT, CDR2 YYREEE (reference sequence). Trimming at V came to 4 bases and at J to 1 base, leaving 5 bases not matched to a gene. The CDR3 spans 15 residues. CDR3 sequence reads: CASSPRTGENTEAFF. The CDR3, as DNA: TGTGCCAGCAGCCCGCGGACAGGGGAGAACACTGAAGCTTTCTTT.

As to this clone: One end of the junction varies from germline; a read error may be responsible. The chain is built from TRBV7-7 and TRBJ2-5; D is uncertain. Looked up from germline, CDR1 is SSHAT and CDR2 is FNYEAQ (reference sequence). This CDR3 has 13 residues. In DNA form, the CDR3 reads TGTGCTAGCAGCAGAGCAGACGCCGACAAGCAGTACTTC. Amino acid sequence: CASSRADADKQYF.